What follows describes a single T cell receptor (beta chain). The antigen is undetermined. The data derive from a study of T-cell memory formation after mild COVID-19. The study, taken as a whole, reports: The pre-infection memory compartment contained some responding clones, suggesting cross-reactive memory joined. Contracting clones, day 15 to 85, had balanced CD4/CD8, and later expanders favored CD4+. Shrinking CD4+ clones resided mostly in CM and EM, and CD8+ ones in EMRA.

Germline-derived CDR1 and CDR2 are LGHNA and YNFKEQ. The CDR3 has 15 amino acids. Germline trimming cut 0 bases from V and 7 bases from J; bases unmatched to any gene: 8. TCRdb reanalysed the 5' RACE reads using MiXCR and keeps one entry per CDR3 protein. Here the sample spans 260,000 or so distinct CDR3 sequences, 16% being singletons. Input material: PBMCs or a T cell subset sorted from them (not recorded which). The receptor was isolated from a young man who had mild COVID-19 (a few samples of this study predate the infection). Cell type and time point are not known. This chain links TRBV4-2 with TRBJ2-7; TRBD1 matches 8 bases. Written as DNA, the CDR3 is TGTGCCAGCAGCCAAGATAAGGGACAGGTCAGAGAGCAGTACTTC. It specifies CASSQDKGQVREQYF.